These T cell receptor beta chains were read from a single sample in a study of blood T cell repertoires in COVID-19. Profiled with immunoSEQ multiplex PCR; TCRdb holds only in-frame clones, not every one. The sample lists around 81,000 clones, approximately 84% occurring once. The specimen sequenced was peripheral blood. The receptors shown here come from a human donor in a cohort sampled during active COVID-19. Both conserved end residues are part of each CDR3. The order of the fields is D gene, V gene, clone size, J gene, CDR3 protein, CDR3 DNA. D genes are given only for firm matches. Size is omitted from some rows. Given values are once, few, many or a class for expanded clones.

TRBD1	TRBV5-1	-	TRBJ2-7	CASSLTGTGGPEQYF	TGCGCCAGCAGCCTTACAGGGACAGGGGGCCCCGAGCAGTACTTC
TRBD1	TRBV6-6	-	TRBJ2-7	CASSYSTGAYEQYF	TGTGCCAGCAGTTACTCAACAGGGGCCTACGAGCAGTACTTC
-	TRBV7-9	-	TRBJ2-1	CASSPNRDNEQFF	TGTGCCAGCAGCCCGAACAGGGACAATGAGCAGTTCTTC
-	TRBV13	-	TRBJ2-7	CASSLGRNLYEQYF	TGTGCCAGCAGCTTAGGCCGCAACTTGTACGAGCAGTACTTC
-	TRBV18	-	TRBJ2-5	CASSPTRQETQYF	TGTGCCAGCTCACCCACACGCCAAGAGACCCAGTACTTC
-	TRBV10-2	-	TRBJ2-3	CASRGRGLSTDTQYF	TGCGCCAGCCGGGGGAGAGGGTTGAGCACAGATACGCAGTATTTT
TRBD1	TRBV11-2	few	TRBJ2-7	CASSSGQVATYEQYF	TGTGCCAGCAGCTCAGGACAGGTAGCTACCTACGAGCAGTACTTC
TRBD2	TRBV5-1	-	TRBJ2-3	CASSHRPRGLAGANTDTQYF	TGCGCCAGCAGCCATAGACCAAGAGGGCTAGCGGGGGCCAACACAGATACGCAGTATTTT
TRBD1	TRBV4-1	-	TRBJ1-5	CASSHRTGDWTNQPQHF	TGCGCCAGCAGCCATCGGACAGGGGATTGGACCAATCAGCCCCAGCATTTT
-	TRBV27	-	TRBJ2-2	CASSPSWGGLHGELFF	TGTGCCAGCAGTCCCTCGTGGGGGGGCCTGCACGGGGAGCTGTTTTTT
-	TRBV3-1/TRBV3-2	-	TRBJ1-1	CASSQDMRQKKGRNTEAFF	TGTGCCAGCAGCCAAGATATGCGACAGAAAAAAGGTAGGAACACTGAAGCTTTCTTT
TRBD1	TRBV7-2	few	TRBJ1-2	CASSREPQGQSYGYTF	TGTGCCAGCAGCCGTGAACCCCAGGGACAGAGCTATGGCTACACCTTC
-	TRBV11-1	-	TRBJ1-1	CASSLADIDNTEAFF	TGTGCCAGCAGCTTAGCCGACATCGATAACACTGAAGCTTTCTTT
-	TRBV6-5	-	TRBJ1-2	CASTQSGRYGYTF	TGTGCCAGCACTCAGAGCGGCCGCTATGGCTACACCTTC
-	TRBV10-2	-	TRBJ2-3	CASSGVGHSKKSPDTQYF	TGCGCCAGCAGTGGTGTAGGACACTCAAAAAAGAGCCCAGATACGCAGTATTTT
TRBD2	TRBV19	-	TRBJ2-1	CASSPDPGLAAYNEQFF	TGTGCCAGTAGCCCCGACCCGGGACTAGCGGCCTACAATGAGCAGTTCTTC
-	TRBV25-1	-	TRBJ2-1	CASSPRGANEQFF	TGTGCCAGCAGTCCCCGGGGGGCTAATGAGCAGTTCTTC
-	TRBV7-6	-	TRBJ1-3	CASSPRVGSGNTIYF	TGTGCCAGCAGCCCCCGGGTGGGCTCTGGAAACACCATATATTTT
TRBD2	TRBV6-6	-	TRBJ2-5	CASAMGGGLKETQYF	TGTGCCAGCGCCATGGGGGGGGGATTAAAGGAGACCCAGTACTTC
-	TRBV2	-	TRBJ1-2	CASRGQDYGYTF	TGTGCCAGCCGAGGGCAGGATTATGGCTACACCTTC
TRBD1	TRBV19	-	TRBJ1-2	CASRRDRVVSHGYTF	TGTGCCAGTAGAAGGGACAGGGTCGTCTCCCATGGCTACACCTTC
-	TRBV28	-	TRBJ2-6	CASASSLSGANVLTF	TGTGCCAGCGCGTCGAGCCTCTCTGGGGCCAACGTCCTGACTTTC